Sequencing of this T cell receptor beta chain was carried out in a study of blood T cell repertoires in COVID-19. Study-wide background: Samples of COVID-19 (acute and convalescent) were obtained from the United States, Italy and Spain. T cells, B-cell-depleted T cells, or PBMCs provided the cDNA or gDNA that served as material.

In the authors' workflow: For nucleated cells, counts were estimated from reference gene primer amplification. Some clones are missing from TCRdb's copy, which holds only in-frame ones; the method was immunoSEQ multiplex PCR. V, J and clone size reflect that table, while D and trimming were determined from the DNA. The sample records fewer than 80,000 clones, just under 80% being singletons. This clone was found a few times. The CDR3 has 13 residues. V was trimmed by 2 bases and J by 1 base, leaving 5 bases between them. Germline lookup yields CDR1 MNHEY and CDR2 SVGEGT. Input material: peripheral blood. This sequence joins TRBV6-2 or TRBV6-3 and TRBJ1-1; D is unclear. The origin of this receptor is a human donor in a cohort sampled during active COVID-19. The CDR3, as DNA: TGTGCCAGCAGTTACGTCCAGAACACTGAAGCTTTCTTT. Encoded protein: CASSYVQNTEAFF.